This TCR beta chain was sequenced in a study of spatial heterogeneity in lung cancer. Study-level findings and limits: Tumoral mutation counts were tracked by counts of expanded intratumoral alpha and beta TCRs.

This clonotype showed up many times. Its antigen is unknown. Time point indicated: sample taken at primary tumor resection. TCRdb fed the 5' RACE reads into MiXCR, producing one record per CDR3 protein. The data contain some 13,000 distinct CDR3 sequences, over 3% of them singletons. Losses at the gene ends were 5 bases for V and 4 bases for J; bases not matched to a gene: 5. The germline gives CDR1 MNHNY, CDR2 SVGAGI (reference sequence). The CDR3 covers 13 residues. The receptor comes from a male donor with early-stage non-small cell lung cancer. The sample consisted of lung tumor tissue, taken at surgery. The chain couples TRBV6-6 to TRBJ2-7; 7 nucleotides line up with TRBD2. CDR3 amino acids: CASSGTSEYEQYV. CDR3 DNA sequence: TGTGCCAGCAGTGGAACTAGCGAATACGAGCAGTACGTC.